These T cell receptor beta chains were read from a single sample in a study of blood T cell repertoires in COVID-19. Only in-frame clones appear in the TCRdb table, and some are missing; sequencing was by immunoSEQ multiplex PCR. Of under 500,000 clones listed, roughly nine tenths are singletons. Specimen: PBMCs or T cells enriched from blood (not recorded which). These receptors originate from a woman aged 18-35 years with acute COVID-19. Each CDR3 is given with its conserved first and last residue.

TRBJ1-2 | TRBV9 | CASSHRSTGGDYGYTF
TRBJ2-3 | TRBV4-1 | CASSKSPGGGSTDTQYF
TRBJ2-1 | TRBV28 | CASRPKRVHNEQFF
TRBJ1-3 | TRBV9 | CASSVGRTGNTIYF
TRBJ1-5 | TRBV5-1 | CASSLHAQGDSNQPQHF
TRBJ1-1 | TRBV10-3 | CAISEGGQGGVAFF
TRBJ2-7 | TRBV9 | CASSVSGRAGNEQYF
TRBJ2-1 | TRBV5-1 | CASSESGVSYNEQFF
TRBJ2-7 | TRBV11-3 | CASSLGEAYEQYF
TRBJ2-7 | TRBV19 | CASSINQASYEQYF
TRBJ1-1 | TRBV7-3 | CASSFNMNTEAFF
TRBJ1-1 | TRBV19 | CASSIRLQGDTEAFF
TRBJ2-7 | TRBV20-1 | CSASTGLWVENEQYF
TRBJ2-7 | TRBV7-9 | CASSPQAFYDYEQYF
TRBJ1-2 | TRBV19 | CASSLGRGNGYTF
TRBJ1-2 | TRBV9 | CASGVDSYGYTF
TRBJ2-5 | TRBV3-1/TRBV3-2 | CASSQGRWTQETQYF
TRBJ1-5 | TRBV6-5 | CASALGVNQPQHF
TRBJ1-6 | TRBV3-1/TRBV3-2 | CASASQGTSPLHF
TRBJ1-1 | TRBV10-3 | CAISRTGESTEAFF
TRBJ2-7 | TRBV10-3 | CAISVEGWEQYF
TRBJ2-7 | TRBV13 | CASSSNPMLATGSYEQYF
TRBJ2-3 | TRBV27 | CASSLQGLAGEVYTQYF
TRBJ2-7 | TRBV6-2/TRBV6-3 | CASSYVAGSAVQYF
TRBJ1-1 | TRBV5-6 | CASSWDTGNTEAFF
TRBJ2-1 | TRBV27 | CASTPHRASGWDEQFF
TRBJ2-1 | TRBV4-3 | CASSQGREQFF
TRBJ1-1 | TRBV28 | CASSLTGTTNTEAFF
TRBJ1-4 | TRBV5-5 | CASSLLQGTNEKLFF
TRBJ2-1 | TRBV6-5 | CASMAGSNEQFF
TRBJ2-1 | TRBV4-3 | CASSRLAGDLNEQFF
TRBJ1-1 | TRBV6-5 | CASEGLGREGAFF
TRBJ2-7 | TRBV3-1/TRBV3-2 | CASSQDAFIVYEQYF